Listed here is a single TCR beta chain. Its antigen is as yet unknown. This entry is derived from a study of T-cell reconstitution after alpha-beta-depleted transplantation in children. Whole-study results and caveats: In patients about two months after transplant, alpha-beta T cells reportedly arose from several hundred expanded graft clones.

Construction of the TCRbeta library involved unique molecular identifiers. From the PCR reads, TCRdb called clonotypes with MiXCR, one entry per CDR3 protein. The table includes fewer than 550,000 distinct CDR3 sequences, about an eighth detected once. Here the sequenced sample was PBMCs, mostly from graft donor cells, taken 180 days after TCRalphabeta/CD19-depleted stem cell transplant. The receptor was isolated from a female patient under 10 years old who had a stem cell transplant for aplastic anemia, so the T cells may come from the graft donor.

Here the CDR3 reads CASSGGGPPTDTQYF. CDR3 in DNA: TGTGCCAGCAGTGGTGGAGGGCCCCCCACAGATACGCAGTATTTT. The chain couples TRBV28 to TRBJ2-3, with D possibly matching TRBD2 (6 bases). The CDR3 sequence is 15 residues long. V gave up 5 bases and J gave up 2 bases, with 14 bases separating them. Per the germline V gene, CDR1 is MDHEN and CDR2 is SYDVKM. The whole variable domain, remainder taken from reference TRBV28 and TRBJ2-3, is DVKVTQSSRYLVKRTGEKVFLECVQDMDHENMFWYRQDPGLGLRLIYFSYDVKMKEKGDIPEGYSVSREKKERFSLILESASTNQTSMYLCASSGGGPPTDTQYFGPGTRLTVL.